Below are 8 T cell receptor beta chains sequenced from a single sample in a study of shared clonotypes between healthy human individuals. This table comes from immunoSEQ multiplex PCR, and its TCRdb copy is limited to in-frame clones, with some not included. The profile shows roughly 720,000 clones, about 90% of them singletons. The sequencing sample was made of memory CD8+ T cells from PBMCs. Stated subset: CD45RO+ cells pooled with CCR7-negative TemRA cells. The receptors here all came from a man aged 18 to 29 in good health. Some clones in this sample may be carry-over from other donors' samples.

This rearrangement joins TRBV5-1 to TRBJ2-1, with D perhaps TRBD2 (5 bases). With 4 bases removed from V and 0 bases from J, the gap between germline ends came to 14 bases. The germline CDR1 and CDR2 sequences are SGHRS and YFSETQ. This CDR3 is 16 amino acids long. DNA for the CDR3: TGCGCCAGCAGCGTGAACGCGGGTTCCTCCTACAATGAGCAGTTCTTC. It specifies CASSVNAGSSYNEQFF.

The chain combines TRBV7-7 with TRBJ2-3, with a tentative D call TRBD2 (6 bases). Between the trimmed V and J ends, which lost 6 bases and 1 base, there was a span of 11 bases. The CDR3 is 14 residues long. The germline gives CDR1 SSHAT, CDR2 FNYEAQ (reference sequence). CDR3 DNA sequence: TGTGCCAGCAGTACGGGAGTCGGCACAGATACGCAGTATTTT. Residues: CASSTGVGTDTQYF.

The chain links TRBV27 to TRBJ2-7; D could derive from TRBD1 or TRBD2 (5 bases each). There are 16 residues in the CDR3. V was clipped by 0 bases and J by 3 bases, with 15 bases between them. Germline CDR1 MNHEY, CDR2 SMNVEV (reference sequence). CDR3 DNA: TGTGCCAGCAGTTTATCTACCGGGACCCTTTTCTACGAGCAGTACTTC. Residues: CASSLSTGTLFYEQYF.

CDR3 residues: CASTPRGGYGYTF. The CDR3 coding sequence is TGTGCCAGCACCCCTCGGGGGGGCTATGGCTACACCTTC. The chain recombines TRBV27 with TRBJ1-2; D is possibly TRBD1 (5 bases). Germline V gene data show CDR1 as MNHEY and CDR2 as SMNVEV (reference sequence). Trimming removed 7 bases from V and 4 bases from J, with 13 bases in between. The CDR3 covers 13 residues.

The chain couples TRBV2 to TRBJ2-1; 13 bases match TRBD2. Per germline, CDR1 SNHLY and CDR2 FYNNEI. V lost 3 bases to trimming and J lost 0 bases; unmatched junction nucleotides: 5. The CDR3 totals 18 residues. DNA for the CDR3: TGTGCCAGCAGTGACCCCACTAGCGGGAGGGTCTCCTACAATGAGCAGTTCTTC. Translated: CASSDPTSGRVSYNEQFF. Full variable domain (rest looked up from reference TRBV2 and TRBJ2-1): EPEVTQTPSHQVTQMGQEVILRCVPISNHLYFYWYRQILGQKVEFLVSFYNNEISEKSEIFDDQFSVERPDGSNFTLKIRSTKLEDSAMYFCASSDPTSGRVSYNEQFFGPGTRLTVL.

The genes are TRBV6-5 and TRBJ2-3; D may match TRBD1 or TRBD2 (6 bases each). Trimming stripped 4 bases from V and 6 bases from J, with 14 bases between. Germline V gene lookup returns CDR1 MNHEY and CDR2 SVGAGI. This CDR3 is 14 amino acids long. The CDR3 reads CASSFPGAGDTQYF. CDR3 coding DNA: TGTGCCAGCAGTTTCCCGGGGGCAGGGGATACGCAGTATTTT.

A word on this clone: This may stem from a read error, because a much larger clone lies one nucleotide away. Other DNA sequences from this sample encode an identical CDR3 as well. The J gene is TRBJ1-1, the V gene TRBV9, with D possibly TRBD1 on 5 matching bases. The germline V gene encodes CDR1 SGDLS and CDR2 YYNGEE. This CDR3 region has 13 residues. V was trimmed by 2 bases and J by 3 bases, leaving 8 bases between them. CDR3 sequence reads: CASSVGGYTEAFF. The DNA for the CDR3 is TGTGCCAGCAGCGTGGGGGGGTACACTGAAGCTTTCTTT.

The chain is built from TRBV7-2 and TRBJ2-7; D gene unclear. This CDR3 has 16 residues. V was shortened by 7 bases and J by 0 bases, with 19 bases between the two germline ends. Germline V gene data show CDR1 as SGHTA and CDR2 as FQGNSA. The CDR3 region is CASTFRVGPLSYEQYF. CDR3 coding DNA: TGTGCCAGCACCTTCCGCGTAGGACCTCTCTCCTACGAGCAGTACTTC.